The entry that follows covers one T cell receptor beta chain sequence. Its antigen remains unidentified. Qualities for individual bases were not recorded, and no much larger clone is one base off. The immunoSEQ Assay was used to sequence TCRbeta CDR3 regions. After extraction, genomic DNA underwent amplification by bias-controlled multiplex PCR, followed by high-throughput sequencing. As for the authors' bioinformatics: To quantify the absolute abundance of every unique TCRbeta CDR3 region, sequences were collapsed and filtered. T cell fraction was estimated by normalizing TCRbeta template counts to usable DNA, with usable DNA measured through amplification of reference genes found in all nucleated cells. Repertoire TCRs were annotated as SARS-CoV-2-specific by exact matching of V gene, CDR3 amino acid sequence and J gene to a known reactive TCR set. The reference SARS-CoV-2 TCR set was obtained from MIRA and was filtered for enrichment in COVID-19-positive ImmuneCODE repertoires, whereby public or cross-reactive TCRs were removed. Using the MIRA antigens, annotated TCRs were further analysed by specific ORF or by position within an ORF. Depth was the summed frequency of annotated unique rearrangements, while breadth was defined as annotated unique rearrangements over total unique productive rearrangements. Two-sided Wilcoxon rank-sum tests were used to compare TCR breadth between groups. In its TCRdb copy, this immuneACCESS table keeps in-frame sequences only and misses some clones. Where compared with another copy, unresolved V genes explain less than half of these, and the others have no known cause. The D gene and trimming were derived from the DNA, and the V and J assignments and clone size from that table. The sample yields approximately 250,000 clones; approximately 88% were counted once. Clones ranked in the top ten supply less than 3.5% of the sample.

The sample's treatment or condition label, in plain terms: some 20 received Ad26.COV2.S at low or high dose, single or two shots; about 5 received placebo; per-sample allocation not given. Repertoires of vaccine and placebo recipients were sequenced from samples collected on day 63 after the first injection. In Cohort 1b, 25 or so adults aged 18-55 years were enrolled at a single site in Boston, USA, between 29 July and 7 August 2020. Ad26.COV2.S was a replication-incompetent adenovirus type 26 vector expressing a prefusion-stabilized SARS-CoV-2 spike protein from the original Wuhan strain. The sample comes from a study of Ad26.COV2.S vaccination and SARS-CoV-2 variants (dated by TCRdb to about 2021). Describing the broader study: Vaccine-arm donors came from COV1001, a multicentre, randomized, double-blind, placebo-controlled phase I-IIa trial of Ad26.COV2.S in healthy adults. Ad26.COV2.S was administered intramuscularly at 5 x 10^10 or 1 x 10^11 viral particles, either as a single shot or as two shots given 56 days apart. TCRbeta repertoire sequencing was used to assess the specificity and breadth of SARS-CoV-2-reactive T cell receptors after Ad26.COV2.S vaccination. The TCR-sequenced set comprised about 32 samples: roughly 19 Ad26.COV2.S vaccine recipients, 5 placebo recipients and 8 SARS-CoV-2 convalescent individuals. Participants in the trial were split at random into five groups of five each, receiving low-dose or high-dose Ad26.COV2.S once or twice, or else placebo on both occasions. Blinding of investigators to trial group allocation was maintained during experiments and outcome assessment. Summary of the overall study and its limitations: The authors noted that the TCR breadth and depth analyses may have underestimated total T cell responses. Compared with placebo recipients, Ad26.COV2.S recipients showed higher spike-specific TCR breadth (P = 0.0014). Comparable non-spike TCR breadth was observed between vaccine and placebo recipients, consistent with only spike being contained in the vaccine. Substantial breadth of spike-specific CD8+ and CD4+ T cell responses was reported after vaccination. The study was not powered for comparison of responses between vaccine doses or regimens.

The sequences come from peripheral blood, collected in a trial of Ad26.COV2.S vaccine versus placebo. The origin of this receptor is a person aged 18-60 years who received the Ad26.COV2.S COVID-19 vaccine or a placebo.

The DNA sequence is as follows: TGTGCCAGCAGCCAAAAGGGGGGGCTCGCAGATACGCAGTATTTT. It is translated as CASSQKGGLADTQYF. The V and J genes are TRBV4-2 and TRBJ2-3; a tentative D match to TRBD2 spans 7 bases. V is reduced by 2 bases and J by 4 bases, leaving a spacing of 13 bases between them. For CDR1 and CDR2, the germline V gene lists LGHNA and YNFKEQ. From its cysteine to its phenylalanine, the CDR3 spans 15 amino acids. Only CDR3 DNA remains: 45 bases, in frame from the first base.